The clone carrying this T cell receptor (beta chain) was observed many times. What it binds is unknown. These data originate in a study of T-cell memory formation after mild COVID-19. Study-level information: TCR clusters largely stayed donor specific. Study-wide points: Memory cells collected pre-infection included some clones that later responded, suggesting cross-reactive memory joined. Contracting clones from day 15 to 85 showed balanced CD4/CD8; later expanders favored CD4+.

The authors produced TCR alpha and TCR beta cDNA libraries with sample barcodes and UMIs by 5'RACE using constant-segment primers. MiXCR, applied by TCRdb to the 5' RACE reads, yields one record per CDR3 protein. The sample records about 270,000 distinct CDR3 sequences, around 15% being singletons. The CDR3 runs to 16 residues. The junction had 9 bases not matched to a gene; V was cut back by 4 bases and J by 5 bases. Germline V gene data show CDR1 as SGHRS and CDR2 as YFSETQ. The chain links TRBV5-1 to TRBJ2-3; TRBD1 matches at 11 bases. Material for sequencing was PBMCs or a T cell subset sorted from them (not recorded which). The sequence was obtained from a man younger than 35 who had mild COVID-19 (a few samples of this study predate the infection). Cell type and time point are not known. The CDR3 here is CASSMQPGTGGDTQYF. The CDR3 DNA sequence: TGCGCCAGCAGCATGCAACCCGGGACAGGGGGAGATACGCAGTATTTT.